The 21 T cell receptor beta chains below come from one sample, sequenced in a study of blood T cell repertoires in COVID-19. Profiled with immunoSEQ multiplex PCR; TCRdb holds only in-frame clones, not every one. The profile shows 310,000 or so clones, 70% to 90% of them singletons. What was sequenced was peripheral blood. These receptors were obtained from a woman aged 45-59 years with active or convalescent COVID-19.

The genes are TRBV7-8 and TRBJ2-2; 12 nucleotides line up with TRBD2. This CDR3 has 19 amino acids. CDR1 SGHVS and CDR2 FQNEAQ come from the germline V gene. After removal of 2 bases from V and 5 bases from J, the junction contained 12 bases not matched to a gene. For the CDR3, the DNA is TGTGCCAGCAGCTTACCCGGCCTAGCGGGAGGGATAAAGACCGGGGAGCTGTTTTTT. Translated, it gives CASSLPGLAGGIKTGELFF.

This rearrangement joins TRBV6-2 or TRBV6-3 to TRBJ2-4; TRBD2 might be the D (5 bases). The germline V and J ends were trimmed by 6 bases and 3 bases, with 18 bases remaining between them. Germline CDR1 and CDR2: MNHEY and SVGEGT. The CDR3 is 16 residues long. This CDR3 is CASSRIGVRVKNIQYF. CDR3 nucleotides: TGTGCCAGCAGCCGAATCGGGGTCAGAGTCAAAAACATTCAGTACTTC.

The chain has TRBV30 and TRBJ2-1; D uncertain. The CDR3 has 13 residues. Trimming took 4 bases from V and 0 from J, leaving 7 bases between them. The germline CDR1 and CDR2 sequences are GTSNPN and SVGIG (reference sequence). CDR3 coding DNA: TGTGCCTGGACTCCGGGCTCCTACAATGAGCAGTTCTTC. The encoded protein is CAWTPGSYNEQFF.

The rearrangement links TRBV11-2 to TRBJ2-1; a weak D match, TRBD2 (5 bases). Germline-derived CDR1 and CDR2 are SGHAT and FQNNGV. The CDR3 sequence is 13 residues long. The ends were cut back, 5 bases at V and 10 bases at J, with 15 bases in the middle. CDR3 region: CASSLGRTEEQFF. CDR3 nucleotide sequence: TGTGCCAGCAGCCTCGGGCGGACTGAAGAGCAGTTCTTC.

The chain's CDR3 is CASSQEEDTLLATGELFF. In nucleotides, the CDR3 is TGTGCCAGCAGCCAAGAAGAAGACACCTTATTGGCCACCGGGGAGCTGTTTTTT. V is TRBV14 and J is TRBJ2-2; D is undetermined. Trimming removed 0 bases from V and 4 bases from J, with 18 bases in between. The CDR3 is made up of 18 amino acids. Per the germline V gene, CDR1 is SGHDN and CDR2 is FVKESK. The full variable domain, with the rest looked up from reference TRBV14 and TRBJ2-2, is EAGVTQFPSHSVIEKGQTVTLRCDPISGHDNLYWYRRVMGKEIKFLLHFVKESKQDESGMPNNRFLAERTGGTYSTLKVQPAELEDSGVYFCASSQEEDTLLATGELFFGEGSRLTVL.

The rearrangement links TRBV13 to TRBJ1-2, with D uncertain. CDR1 and CDR2 from the germline V gene are PRHDT and FYEKMQ (reference sequence). Trimming left V 3 bases short and J 5 bases short, with 13 bases between. The CDR3 runs to 14 residues. The CDR3 loop reads CASSFKGPGYGYTF. DNA of the CDR3: TGTGCCAGCAGCTTTAAGGGCCCGGGGTATGGCTACACCTTC.

Notes on this clone: The identical CDR3 is also encoded by other nucleotide sequences in the sample. The chain links TRBV18 to TRBJ2-2; 11 nucleotides agree with TRBD1. CDR3 length equals 16 residues. Germline assignment: CDR1 KGHSH and CDR2 LQKENI. Trimming at V came to 0 bases and at J to 3 bases, leaving 0 bases not matched to a gene. This CDR3 reads CASSPPGQGDTGELFF. CDR3 nucleotide sequence: TGTGCCAGCTCACCACCGGGACAGGGGGACACCGGGGAGCTGTTTTTT.

The chain carries TRBV4-2 and TRBJ2-1; D is perhaps TRBD1 (6 bases). The CDR3 runs to 13 residues. Germline-derived CDR1 and CDR2 are LGHNA and YNFKEQ. V lost 6 bases, J lost 7 bases, and 13 bases lay in between. CDR3 bases: TGTGCCAGCAGTCTGAACAGGGAGAATGAGCAGTTCTTC. Its protein is CASSLNRENEQFF.

The V call is TRBV7-6, the J call TRBJ2-7; 9 bases match TRBD2. This CDR3 has 15 residues. The J segment lost 6 bases and the V segment lost 0 bases, leaving 6 bases of the junction unmatched. Per germline, CDR1 SGHVS and CDR2 FNYEAQ. CDR3 nucleotides: TGTGCCAGCAGCTTAGCGCTAGCGGGGCCAGGCGAGCAGTACTTC. Encoded protein: CASSLALAGPGEQYF.

This chain links TRBV7-9 with TRBJ1-4, with D possibly being TRBD1 (6 bases). V lost 6 bases and J lost 1, with 12 bases in between. Germline-derived CDR1 and CDR2 are SEHNR and FQNEAQ (reference sequence). The CDR3 covers 15 residues. The CDR3 here is CASSSGQQTNEKLFF. CDR3 sequence (DNA): TGTGCCAGCAGTTCCGGACAGCAAACTAATGAAAAACTGTTTTTT.

This clone has only one observation. This sequence joins TRBV20-1 and TRBJ2-7, with 11 bases fitting TRBD2. This CDR3 comprises 15 residues. Germline-derived CDR1 and CDR2 are DFQATT and SNEGSKA (reference sequence). The junction had 10 bases not matched to a gene; V was cut back by 3 bases and J by 6 bases. The CDR3 reads CSASDSGLAALEQYF. The CDR3 nucleotides are TGCAGTGCTAGTGATTCGGGACTAGCGGCCCTCGAGCAGTACTTC.

The chain links TRBV18 to TRBJ1-4; D is perhaps TRBD1 (6 bases). Trimming stripped 0 bases from V and 0 bases from J, with 8 bases between. CDR3 length: 16 residues. Looked up from germline, CDR1 is KGHSH and CDR2 is LQKENI. The CDR3 protein is CASSPPGHTTNEKLFF. The CDR3 DNA sequence: TGTGCCAGCTCACCACCGGGACATACAACTAATGAAAAACTGTTTTTT.

To note about this clone: Mismatch with germline at one junction end may stem from a read error. The chain is built from TRBV2 and TRBJ1-1, with D possibly TRBD1 on 5 matching bases. In germline, CDR1 is SNHLY, CDR2 FYNNEI. The CDR3 loop spans 10 amino acids. The CDR3 spells CACRQIEAFF. DNA of the CDR3: TGTGCCTGCAGACAGATTGAAGCTTTCTTT.

This chain's CDR3 is CASRGGTVTGELFF. CDR3 sequence (DNA): TGTGCCAGCCGGGGGGGCACGGTCACCGGGGAGCTGTTTTTT. The chain combines TRBV28 with TRBJ2-2; 8 bases agree with TRBD2. Germline CDR1 is MDHEN and CDR2 is SYDVKM. The CDR3 extends over 14 amino acids. Trimming removed 8 bases from V and 4 bases from J; junction bases left unmatched: 6.

The chain uses TRBV28 and TRBJ1-1; TRBD1 matches at 7 bases. The germline V gene encodes CDR1 MDHEN and CDR2 SYDVKM. There are 15 residues in the CDR3. The junction had 8 bases not matched to a gene; V was cut back by 3 bases and J by 4 bases. CDR3 amino acids: CASSFRGRYGTEAFF. CDR3 bases: TGTGCCAGCAGTTTTAGGGGGCGCTACGGCACTGAAGCTTTCTTT.

This rearrangement joins TRBV2 to TRBJ1-2; no reliable D call. CDR1 and CDR2 (germline): SNHLY, FYNNEI. There are 11 residues in the CDR3. V gave up 8 bases and J gave up 4 bases, with 8 bases separating them. In DNA, the CDR3 is TGTGCCAGCGCACAGAGCTATGGCTACACCTTC. Translating gives CASAQSYGYTF.

V is TRBV30 and J is TRBJ1-5; tentative D call: TRBD1 (6 bases). Germline CDR1 is GTSNPN and CDR2 is SVGIG (reference sequence). The CDR3 runs to 12 residues. V dropped 3 bases and J dropped 8 bases, with 11 bases sitting between them. The CDR3 loop reads CAWSGGLEPQHF. Written as DNA, the CDR3 is TGTGCCTGGAGCGGGGGGCTGGAGCCCCAGCATTTT. Based on the CDR3 plus reference TRBV30 and TRBJ1-5, the full variable domain is SQTIHQWPATLVQPVGSPLSLECTVEGTSNPNLYWYRQAAGRGLQLLFYSVGIGQISSEVPQNLSASRPQDRQFILSSKKLLLSDSGFYLCAWSGGLEPQHFGDGTRLSIL.

V is TRBV6-5 and J is TRBJ1-1, with TRBD1 identical over 7 bases. The CDR3 consists of 14 residues. Losses at the gene ends were 10 bases for V and 1 base for J; bases not matched to a gene: 9. Germline CDR1 reads MNHEY; CDR2 reads SVGAGI. The CDR3 region has the DNA TGTGCCACATCGACAGGGACTGGGAACACTGAAGCTTTCTTT. The encoded protein is CATSTGTGNTEAFF.

This chain's CDR3 is CASSPRGGAYQETQYF. CDR3 coding DNA: TGTGCCAGCAGCCCCCGGGGGGGCGCGTACCAAGAGACCCAGTACTTC. The chain carries TRBV4-2 and TRBJ2-5; 8 bases match TRBD2. V lost 4 bases to trimming and J lost 0 bases; unmatched junction nucleotides: 7. The CDR3 consists of 16 residues. Germline V lookup: CDR1 LGHNA, CDR2 YNFKEQ.

The chain combines TRBV27 with TRBJ1-2; TRBD1 matches 8 bases. The trim removed 6 bases at V and 1 base at J, leaving 7 bases unmatched. The germline V gene has CDR1 MNHEY and CDR2 SMNVEV (reference sequence). The CDR3 runs to 15 residues. CDR3 amino acids: CASRKSGGLNYGYTF. The CDR3 DNA is TGTGCCAGCAGGAAATCAGGGGGCCTTAACTATGGCTACACCTTC.

The chain couples TRBV7-2 to TRBJ2-2; TRBD2 is a possible D gene (6 bases). The V end lost 0 bases, the J end lost 2 bases, and 10 bases lay between the germline ends. This CDR3 spans 16 amino acids. Germline values: CDR1 SGHTA, CDR2 FQGNSA. Written as DNA, the CDR3 is TGTGCCAGCAGCTTAGCGGCTAGCGTAAACACCGGGGAGCTGTTTTTT. The encoded protein is CASSLAASVNTGELFF.